This T cell receptor (beta chain) derives from a study of blood T cell repertoires in COVID-19. Clones were read by immunoSEQ multiplex PCR, and TCRdb kept only the in-frame ones, dropping some. The data hold approximately 26,000 clones, with about 92% observed a single time. V gave up 1 base and J gave up 7 bases, with 11 bases separating them. The CDR3 has 13 residues. Germline lookup yields CDR1 SGHRS and CDR2 YFSETQ. This chain links TRBV5-1 with TRBJ1-2; D is undetermined. The TCR originated in a human donor in a cohort sampled during active COVID-19. The sample consisted of peripheral blood. For the CDR3, the DNA is TGCGCCAGCAGCTTGTCGGGGTACTCTGGCTACACCTTC. Its translation: CASSLSGYSGYTF.